A selection of T cell receptor beta chains follows, all from one sample in a study of cytotoxic CD8 clonotypes in ibrutinib-treated CLL. Sequencing was performed with immunoSEQ multiplex PCR; in TCRdb, only in-frame clones are kept and a portion is missing. The sample has some 13,000 clones, 52% seen once. Here the sequenced sample was PBMCs, taken at an approximately 25-month disease-progression time point, from a patient treated with ibrutinib. These receptors were obtained from a human donor with chronic lymphocytic leukemia. The CDR3 runs from the conserved cysteine through the conserved F or W. A D gene is named only where the DNA matches it firmly. Not every row has a clone size; where given, it reads once, few, many or a size class.

J gene | D gene | V gene | clone size | CDR3 DNA | CDR3 protein
TRBJ1-3 | TRBD1 | TRBV2 | - | TGTGCCAGCAGTGAATTGGGGACAGGGACTCTTTCTGGAAACACCATATATTTT | CASSELGTGTLSGNTIYF
TRBJ2-7 | TRBD1 | TRBV5-4 | - | TGTGCCAGCAGCTTGCGAATCGAGACAGGGATCTCCTACGAGCAGTACTTC | CASSLRIETGISYEQYF
TRBJ1-4 | - | TRBV20-1 | - | TGCAGTGCTTACGACAGGGAAAAACTGTTTTTT | CSAYDREKLFF
TRBJ1-1 | - | TRBV11-2 | - | TGTGCCAGCAGCACCCTGACAGGTATGAACACTGAAGCTTTCTTT | CASSTLTGMNTEAFF
TRBJ1-1 | - | TRBV6-6 | - | TGTGCCAGCAGTTACTCACAAGGCACTGAAGCTTTCTTT | CASSYSQGTEAFF
TRBJ2-5 | TRBD1 | TRBV9 | - | TGTGCCAGCAGCGTGGAAACGGGACAGGGATCAGAGACCCAGTACTTC | CASSVETGQGSETQYF
TRBJ1-4 | - | TRBV20-1 | few | TGCAGTGCTAAGGTGATTGAAAAACTGTTTTTT | CSAKVIEKLFF
TRBJ1-5 | - | TRBV19 | few | TGTGCCAGTAGTGGATCGCAGGGCCGACAGCCCCAGCATTTT | CASSGSQGRQPQHF
TRBJ1-2 | - | TRBV7-9 | few | TGTGCCAGCAGCGAAGCAGACAACTATGGCTACACCTTC | CASSEADNYGYTF
TRBJ2-1 | - | TRBV5-1 | few | TGCGCCAGCAGCTTGGAATTGACAGGACTTGACAATGAGCAGTTCTTC | CASSLELTGLDNEQFF
TRBJ2-5 | TRBD1 | TRBV25-1 | - | TGTGCCAGCAGATCCCTTGGACAGGGTGGAGAGACCCAGTACTTC | CASRSLGQGGETQYF
TRBJ2-7 | - | TRBV27 | - | TGTGCCAGCAGTTTACGGTACACCTACGAGCAGTACTTC | CASSLRYTYEQYF
TRBJ1-6 | - | TRBV4-1 | few | TGCGCCAGCAGCCAAGATTCAGGGGTTCTGGATAATTCACCCCTCCACTTT | CASSQDSGVLDNSPLHF
TRBJ2-5 | - | TRBV18 | - | TGTGCCAGCTCACCACCGAACCAAAAAGCGGAGACCCAGTACTTC | CASSPPNQKAETQYF
TRBJ1-4 | TRBD1 | TRBV6-1 | once | TGTGCCAGCTGTATAGACAGGGGATTTAATGAAAAACTGTTTTTT | CASCIDRGFNEKLFF
TRBJ2-7 | TRBD1 | TRBV2 | many | TGTGCCAGCAGTGAAGCGCGGACAGGGGGCCCTTTGGAGCAGTACTTC | CASSEARTGGPLEQYF
TRBJ2-1 | TRBD2 | TRBV19 | - | TGTGCCAGTAGTCCACGACTAGCGGGAGCTAACAATGAGCAGTTCTTC | CASSPRLAGANNEQFF
TRBJ2-6 | TRBD1 | TRBV9 | - | TGTGCCAGCAGCGGGCAGACAGGGGCAAGCGCTTTTGGGGCCAACGTCCTGACTTTC | CASSGQTGASAFGANVLTF
TRBJ2-1 | TRBD1 | TRBV2 | - | TGTGCCAGCATCCGGGACAGGGGAATCAATGAGCAGTTCTTC | CASIRDRGINEQFF
TRBJ2-7 | TRBD1 | TRBV25-1 | once | TGTGCCAGCAGTGAATCTGGGACAGGGATCGACGAGCAGTACTTC | CASSESGTGIDEQYF
TRBJ1-2 | - | TRBV27 | - | TGTGCCAGCAGTGAGGCCCCGCAGGAATACTATGGCTACACCTTC | CASSEAPQEYYGYTF
TRBJ1-6 | TRBD1 | TRBV5-4 | few | TGTGCCAGCAGCTCAAACAGGGGGCTTTATTCACCCCTCCACTTT | CASSSNRGLYSPLHF
TRBJ1-3 | - | TRBV7-8 | - | TGTGCCAGCAGCCTTTCTAGGACCTCTGGAAACACCATATATTTT | CASSLSRTSGNTIYF